The entry below gives a single T cell receptor beta chain sequence along with its context. The target antigen is unknown. V lost 6 bases and J 1 base, leaving 9 bases between the germline ends. This CDR3 region has 14 residues. Germline values: CDR1 SNHLY, CDR2 FYNNEI. TCR beta VDJ and CDR3 profiling used genomic DNA as template. TCRdb called the reads again in MiXCR, with one record for every CDR3 protein. Found here are approximately 170,000 distinct CDR3 sequences, 55% to 80% of them singletons; the top ten hold 45%. This sample stems from a study of CD8+CD57+ T cells in acquired aplastic anemia. Study-wide context: Mean yield of DNA from sorted CD4+ and CD8+ cells was 2.5 to 4 ug. Study observations and caveats: Roughly 27 shared CD8+ CDR3s appeared highly expressed within patients' immunodominant clones. Controls did not differ significantly from patients in CD8+ Simpson's diversity.

This TCR was recovered from a human donor in good health. The rearrangement joins TRBV2 to TRBJ2-2; D possibly corresponds to TRBD2 (6 bases). Sequencing was done on a sample of sorted CD4+, CD8+, or CD8+CD57+ T cells (not recorded which) from PBMCs. CDR3 sequence: CASSSGLNTGELFF. In DNA, the CDR3 is TGTGCCAGCAGCAGCGGGTTGAACACCGGGGAGCTGTTTTTT. The whole variable domain, remainder taken from reference TRBV2 and TRBJ2-2, is EPEVTQTPSHQVTQMGQEVILRCVPISNHLYFYWYRQILGQKVEFLVSFYNNEISEKSEIFDDQFSVERPDGSNFTLKIRSTKLEDSAMYFCASSSGLNTGELFFGEGSRLTVL.